This section outlines one TCR beta chain sequence together with its context. The data derive from a study of blood T cell repertoires in COVID-19. The wider study: COVID-19 samples from acute and convalescent phases originated in the United States, Italy and Spain. The cDNA or gDNA used as material had been derived from T cells, B-cell-depleted T cells, or PBMCs.

Seattle-derived patients entered the study during active infection and were followed longitudinally. In the original workflow: Counts of nucleated cells, estimated from reference gene primer amplification, were obtained. Assay used: immunoSEQ multiplex PCR; TCRdb lists only in-frame clones, some missing. V, J and clone size are taken as reported in that table, and D and trimming were inferred from the DNA itself. The sample lists about 340,000 clones; almost 90% were seen once. The CDR3 loop spans 15 amino acids. V lost 1 base, J lost 3 bases, and 2 bases stayed unmatched. Germline V gives CDR1 SGHVS, CDR2 FQNEAQ.

The source is a woman aged 70-85 years with COVID-19, enrolled during active disease. What was sequenced was peripheral blood. This chain uses TRBV7-8 with TRBJ2-7; TRBD2 matches 11 bases. The CDR3 region has the DNA TGTGCCAGCAGCTTAGAACTAGCGGGGGTCTACGAGCAGTACTTC. It yields the protein CASSLELAGVYEQYF.